The next 17 T cell receptor beta chains were all read from a single sample in a study of Ad26.COV2.S vaccination and SARS-CoV-2 variants. Indicated treatment: roughly 18 received Ad26.COV2.S at low or high dose, single or two shots; about five received placebo; per-sample allocation not given. Sampling took place 63 days after the first vaccine or placebo injection. Sequenced by immunoSEQ multiplex PCR; TCRdb stores in-frame clones only, minus some. The data show hundreds of thousands of clones, approximately 90% seen once. The sample was peripheral blood, taken in a trial of Ad26.COV2.S vaccine versus placebo. These receptors were collected from a person aged 18-60 years who received the Ad26.COV2.S COVID-19 vaccine or a placebo.

Details on this clone: Other DNA sequences of this sample code for an identical CDR3. V usage is TRBV27 and J usage is TRBJ2-1; no clear D gene. The V end lost 0 bases, the J end lost 5 bases, and 8 bases lay between the germline ends. CDR3 size: 14 residues. CDR1 MNHEY and CDR2 SMNVEV come from the germline V gene (reference sequence). CDR3 residues: CASSLSSQNNEQFF. CDR3 DNA: TGTGCCAGCAGTTTATCGTCCCAAAACAATGAGCAGTTCTTC.

The chain carries TRBV11-2 and TRBJ1-1; D gene unclear. Looked up from germline, CDR1 is SGHAT and CDR2 is FQNNGV. The CDR3 is made up of 13 amino acids. Trimming left V 5 bases short and J 6 bases short, with 13 bases between. CDR3 amino acids: CASSPPWQPEAFF. In DNA form, the CDR3 reads TGTGCCAGCAGCCCCCCGTGGCAGCCTGAAGCTTTCTTT.

This clone showed up just a few times. The J gene is TRBJ2-3, the V gene TRBV20-1, with a tentative D call TRBD2 (5 bases). V was cut by 3 bases and J by 2 bases, with 12 bases left in between. CDR1 is DFQATT, CDR2 SNEGSKA, per germline (reference sequence). The CDR3 totals 14 residues. In DNA form, the CDR3 reads TGCAGTGCTAGTTCGGGATACTCCACAGATACGCAGTATTTT. This encodes CSASSGYSTDTQYF.

In its sample, this clone was seen once. The chain uses TRBV9 and TRBJ2-3; D is ambiguous. V lost 0 bases and J lost 2, with 10 bases in between. The germline V gene has CDR1 SGDLS and CDR2 YYNGEE. The CDR3 has 15 residues. The CDR3 reads CASSVGTGTTDTQYF. The CDR3, as DNA: TGTGCCAGCAGCGTAGGGACGGGCACCACAGATACGCAGTATTTT.

The CDR3 DNA follows: TGTGCCACCAGCAGAGATCGGACGGTTACAGATACGCAGTATTTT. The encoded protein is CATSRDRTVTDTQYF. The chain couples TRBV15 to TRBJ2-3; no firm D call. The germline gives CDR1 LNHNV, CDR2 YYDKDF (reference sequence). V lost 0 bases to trimming and J lost 3 bases, with 10 bases between them. CDR3 length: 15 residues.

The genes are TRBV7-9 and TRBJ2-1; TRBD2 might be the D (6 bases). From germline, CDR1 is SEHNR and CDR2 FQNEAQ (reference sequence). This CDR3 is built from 15 residues. The V and J ends lost 2 bases and 3 bases respectively, with 11 bases between them. Written as DNA, the CDR3 is TGTGCCAGCAGCTTAAGCGGAGGGAGCTACAATGAGCAGTTCTTC. It translates to CASSLSGGSYNEQFF.

Points on this clone: The sample has other DNA sequences that encode this CDR3 too. This chain connects TRBV7-2 to TRBJ2-1, with D possibly being TRBD1 (6 bases). Germline lookup yields CDR1 SGHTA and CDR2 FQGNSA. The V gene lost 1 base and the J gene lost 7 bases, with 11 bases spanning the gap. The CDR3 has 14 residues. CDR3 sequence: CASSLGYRVNEQFF. In nucleotides, the CDR3 is TGTGCCAGCAGCTTAGGATACAGGGTTAATGAGCAGTTCTTC.

The rearrangement links TRBV11-3 to TRBJ2-5; D remains unclear. Germline-derived CDR1 and CDR2 are SGHNT and YENEEA. Trimming removed 2 bases at V and 2 bases at J, with 6 bases between. The CDR3 consists of 13 residues. CDR3 sequence reads: CASSLSVQETQYF. The DNA of the CDR3 is TGTGCCAGCAGCTTATCAGTTCAAGAGACCCAGTACTTC.

This chain links TRBV3-1 (or the pseudogene TRBV3-2) with TRBJ1-2; D remains unclear. V shed 0 bases and J shed 8 bases, with 13 bases lying between them. Germline CDR1 LGHDT, CDR2 YNNKEL (reference sequence). The CDR3 spans 14 residues. The DNA of the CDR3 is TGTGCCAGCAGCCAAGATCTTGGAAGGGCCGGCTACACCTTC. Its protein is CASSQDLGRAGYTF.

This chain joins TRBV6-5 and TRBJ2-3; TRBD1 aligns across 8 bases. The junction had 8 bases not matched to a gene; V was cut back by 8 bases and J by 4 bases. Germline-derived CDR1 and CDR2 are MNHEY and SVGAGI. CDR3 length: 14 residues. DNA for the CDR3: TGTGCCAGCCATCCGACAGGGGAATCAGATACGCAGTATTTT. It codes for CASHPTGESDTQYF.

The rearrangement joins TRBV5-5 to TRBJ2-7, with TRBD1 matching 7 bases. This CDR3 has 15 amino acids. V lost 0 bases, J lost 5 bases, and 8 bases stayed unmatched. CDR1 is SGHKS and CDR2 is YYEKEE in the germline V gene (reference sequence). CDR3 protein: CASSLATGEFDEQYF. CDR3 bases: TGTGCCAGCAGCTTGGCTACAGGGGAATTCGACGAGCAGTACTTC.

The chain combines TRBV29-1 with TRBJ1-1, with TRBD1 as a possible D gene (5 bases). Germline V gives CDR1 SQVTM, CDR2 ANQGSEA. The CDR3 sequence is 15 residues long. Trimming removed 4 bases at V and 1 base at J, with 16 bases between. The CDR3 DNA reads TGCAGCGTTGTCCGTACAGGAGGCCCGAACACTGAAGCTTTCTTT. The encoded protein is CSVVRTGGPNTEAFF.

This rearrangement joins TRBV7-2 to TRBJ2-1; D uncertain. This CDR3 region has 16 residues. Per germline, CDR1 SGHTA and CDR2 FQGNSA. Trimming shortened V by 5 bases and J by 0 bases, and 14 bases separated the two germline ends. In DNA form, the CDR3 reads TGTGCCAGCAGCCAAGTAGTTAGCAGCTCCTACAATGAGCAGTTCTTC. It translates to CASSQVVSSSYNEQFF.

The V gene is TRBV15, the J gene TRBJ1-6; D may be TRBD1 (6 bases). Between the trimmed V and J ends, which lost 5 bases and 14 bases, there was a span of 25 bases. CDR1 is LNHNV, CDR2 YYDKDF, per germline (reference sequence). The CDR3 has 16 residues. The CDR3 is CATSGSLGRGKEALHF. The DNA for the CDR3 is TGTGCCACCAGCGGGAGCCTGGGCAGGGGAAAAGAAGCCCTCCACTTT.

The chain joins TRBV2 to TRBJ2-2, with D uncertain. The CDR3 totals 15 residues. The germline V and J ends were trimmed by 6 bases and 2 bases, with 13 bases remaining between them. Looked up from germline, CDR1 is SNHLY and CDR2 is FYNNEI. CDR3 loop: CASSPYTANTGELFF. Written as DNA, the CDR3 is TGTGCCAGCAGCCCCTACACCGCTAACACCGGGGAGCTGTTTTTT.

This clone was detected a few times. The genes are TRBV7-9 and TRBJ1-2; D is possibly TRBD1 (5 bases). Germline V CDR1 and CDR2: SEHNR, FQNEAQ (reference sequence). Trimming left V 11 bases short and J 8 bases short, with 18 bases between. The length of the CDR3 is 12 residues. The CDR3 reads CAGRAEGQGYTF. Written as DNA, the CDR3 is TGTGCCGGTCGAGCCGAGGGGCAAGGCTACACCTTC.

The chain is built from TRBV4-3 and TRBJ1-4, with 11 bases fitting TRBD1. The CDR3 totals 16 residues. The ends lost 4 bases at V and 7 bases at J; junction bases unmatched: 8. CDR1 and CDR2 (germline): LGHNA, YSLEER. The CDR3 region is CASSRQPGQGVEKLFF. CDR3 nucleotide sequence: TGCGCCAGCAGCCGGCAACCGGGACAGGGGGTTGAAAAACTGTTTTTT.